The present TCR beta chain was sequenced within a study of OX40 agonist ivuxolimab in advanced cancers. The overall study: Given to patients was ivuxolimab, an agonistic anti-OX40 (CD134) antibody.

V dropped 8 bases and J dropped 1; count of bases not matched to a gene: 7. This CDR3 has 16 amino acids. Germline loops: CDR1 SNHLY, CDR2 FYNNEI. The data were produced by immunoSEQ multiplex PCR, yet TCRdb's version contains in-frame clones alone and is incomplete. The sample contains about 79,000 clones, about 90% of which appear only once. The sample here was CD4+ or CD8+ T cells sorted from blood, taken in a trial of the OX40 agonist ivuxolimab. This chain joins TRBV2 and TRBJ2-3; 12 nucleotides agree with TRBD2. The receptor's source is an adult with an advanced solid tumor such as melanoma, head and neck, liver or kidney cancer. CDR3 nucleotide sequence: TGTGCCAGCCCGAGACTAGCGGGGGCTGGCACAGATACGCAGTATTTT. Translating gives CASPRLAGAGTDTQYF. Combining the CDR3 with reference TRBV2 and TRBJ2-3 gives the whole variable domain EPEVTQTPSHQVTQMGQEVILRCVPISNHLYFYWYRQILGQKVEFLVSFYNNEISEKSEIFDDQFSVERPDGSNFTLKIRSTKLEDSAMYFCASPRLAGAGTDTQYFGPGTRLTVL.